The source of this T cell receptor (beta chain) is a study of T cells in localized non-small cell lung cancer. Findings and limits, study-wide: Adjacent lung tissue had a median around 57 of the top 100 clones found in the tumor.

Assay: immunoSEQ multiplex PCR; the TCRdb copy retains only in-frame clones and omits some. The sample consists of over a thousand clones, 25% to 40% of them appearing once. Germline V gives CDR1 LNHDA, CDR2 SQIVND (reference sequence). The CDR3 runs to 17 residues. Losses at the gene ends were 0 bases for V and 4 bases for J; bases not matched to a gene: 8. According to the study, adjacent lung free of atypia was obtained at least 2 cm from the tumor margin. With respect to this clone: As yet, its antigen is unknown.

Source: normal lung tissue next to the tumor, taken before any cancer treatment. V is TRBV19 and J is TRBJ2-1; 8 positions match TRBD2. The source is a male donor older than 55 with stage II squamous cell lung carcinoma. The CDR3 sequence is CASSIDHAGGFYNEQFF. The CDR3 nucleotides are TGTGCCAGTAGTATAGATCACGCGGGAGGTTTTTACAATGAGCAGTTCTTC.